The TCR beta chain under discussion was sequenced for a study of T cells in Graves' hyperthyroidism and ophthalmopathy. This clonotype was counted many times. The antigen is unknown. A much bigger clone sits one base away, suggesting this may be a read error. Findings of the study overall: The authors' 13 V-J model separated ophthalmopathy from stable hyperthyroidism.

V was pared by 3 bases and J by 5 bases, with 7 bases of the junction left unmatched. Germline loops: CDR1 MNHNS, CDR2 SASEGT. The CDR3 has 15 residues. Patients affected by ophthalmopathy presented a Clinical Activity Score of at least 3, a NOSPECS grade of at least 4, and disease duration below 3 months. Using around 10 ml of fresh peripheral blood, PBMCs were prepared. The source material, RNA transcripts, was used to amplify TCR beta CDR3 regions. TCR CDR3 underwent first-round RT-PCR with the HTBI primer set. Each CDR3 protein is one row after TCRdb ran MiXCR on the multiplex PCR reads. The repertoire consists of fewer than 650,000 distinct CDR3 sequences, with over 12% occurring once and the leading ten covering 3.5% to 4.5%.

The V and J genes are TRBV6-1 and TRBJ2-7; the match to TRBD1 covers 10 bases. The TCR comes from a middle-aged woman with Graves' ophthalmopathy. The specimen was blood. CDR3 coding DNA: TGTGCCAGCAGTGAGCCGGGACAGGGGAACCACGAGCAGTACTTC. Translating gives CASSEPGQGNHEQYF.